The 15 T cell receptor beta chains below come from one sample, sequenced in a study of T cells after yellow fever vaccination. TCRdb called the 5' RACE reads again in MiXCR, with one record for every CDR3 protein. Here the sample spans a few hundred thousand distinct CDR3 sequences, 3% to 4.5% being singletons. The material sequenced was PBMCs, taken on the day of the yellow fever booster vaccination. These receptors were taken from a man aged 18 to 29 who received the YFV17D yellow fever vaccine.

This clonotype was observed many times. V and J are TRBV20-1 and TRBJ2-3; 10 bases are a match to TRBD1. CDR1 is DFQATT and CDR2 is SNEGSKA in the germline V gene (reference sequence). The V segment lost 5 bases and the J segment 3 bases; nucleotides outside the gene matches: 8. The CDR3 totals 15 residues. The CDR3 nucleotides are TGCAGTGCTCACGCCGGGACAGGGGTTACAGATACGCAGTATTTT. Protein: CSAHAGTGVTDTQYF.

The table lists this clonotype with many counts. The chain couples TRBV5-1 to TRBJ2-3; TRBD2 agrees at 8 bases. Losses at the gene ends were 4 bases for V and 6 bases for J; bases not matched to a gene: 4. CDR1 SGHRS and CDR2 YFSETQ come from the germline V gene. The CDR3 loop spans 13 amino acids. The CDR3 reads CASSGGTRDTQYF. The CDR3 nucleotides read TGCGCCAGCAGCGGAGGGACTAGGGATACGCAGTATTTT.

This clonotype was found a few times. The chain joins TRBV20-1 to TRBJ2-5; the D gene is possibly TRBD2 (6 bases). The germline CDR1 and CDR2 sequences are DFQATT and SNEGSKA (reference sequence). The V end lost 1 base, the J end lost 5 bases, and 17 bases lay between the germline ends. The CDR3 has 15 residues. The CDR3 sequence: CSARVGGIAPETQYF. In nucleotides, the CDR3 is TGCAGTGCTAGAGTCGGGGGAATAGCACCGGAGACCCAGTACTTC.

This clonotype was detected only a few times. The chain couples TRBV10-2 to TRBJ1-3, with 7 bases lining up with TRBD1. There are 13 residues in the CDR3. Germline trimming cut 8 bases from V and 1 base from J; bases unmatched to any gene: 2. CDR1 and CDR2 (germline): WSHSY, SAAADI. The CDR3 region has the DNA TGCGCCAGCTTGGGACAGTCTGGAAACACCATATATTTT. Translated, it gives CASLGQSGNTIYF.

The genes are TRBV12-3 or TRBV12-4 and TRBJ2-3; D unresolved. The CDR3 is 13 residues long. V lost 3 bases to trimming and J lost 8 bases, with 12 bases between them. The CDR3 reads CASSFGGVRTQYF. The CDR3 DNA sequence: TGTGCCAGCAGTTTTGGTGGGGTTCGTACGCAGTATTTT.

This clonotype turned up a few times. The CDR3 DNA follows: TGTGCCAGCAGTCCCAGCCCCGGACAGGAATCCCCAGAGACCCAGTACTTC. It yields the protein CASSPSPGQESPETQYF. The chain is built from TRBV6-6 and TRBJ2-5; 7 bases are shared with TRBD1. Trimming removed 5 bases from V and 4 bases from J; junction bases left unmatched: 16. The CDR3 sequence is 17 residues long. Germline V gives CDR1 MNHNY, CDR2 SVGAGI (reference sequence).

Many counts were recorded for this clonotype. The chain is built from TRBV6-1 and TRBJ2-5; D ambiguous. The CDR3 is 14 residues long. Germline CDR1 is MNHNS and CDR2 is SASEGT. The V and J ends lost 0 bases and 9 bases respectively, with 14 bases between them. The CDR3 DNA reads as TGTGCCAGCAGTGAAGCGCTTCGGGCGAGCCCCCAGTACTTC. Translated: CASSEALRASPQYF.

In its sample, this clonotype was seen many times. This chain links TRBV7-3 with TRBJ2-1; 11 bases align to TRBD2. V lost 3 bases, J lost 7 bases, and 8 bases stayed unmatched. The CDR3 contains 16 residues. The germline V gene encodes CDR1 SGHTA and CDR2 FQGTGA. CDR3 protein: CASSFQTSGARNEQFF. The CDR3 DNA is TGTGCCAGCAGCTTCCAGACTAGCGGGGCTAGAAATGAGCAGTTCTTC.

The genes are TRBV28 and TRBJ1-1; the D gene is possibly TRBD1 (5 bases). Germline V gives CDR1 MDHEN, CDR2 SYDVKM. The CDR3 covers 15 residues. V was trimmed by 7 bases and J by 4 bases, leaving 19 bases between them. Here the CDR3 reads CASIDPRGGITEAFF. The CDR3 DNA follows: TGTGCCAGCATCGATCCACGGGGGGGGATCACTGAAGCTTTCTTT.

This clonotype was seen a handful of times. The CDR3 DNA reads as TGTGCCAGCAGGGGACAGCTGAATGAAAAACTGTTTTTT. Its translation is CASRGQLNEKLFF. The chain couples TRBV12-3 or TRBV12-4 to TRBJ1-4; TRBD1 matches at 7 bases. The CDR3 totals 13 residues. The J segment lost 5 bases and the V segment lost 6 bases, leaving 3 bases of the junction unmatched.

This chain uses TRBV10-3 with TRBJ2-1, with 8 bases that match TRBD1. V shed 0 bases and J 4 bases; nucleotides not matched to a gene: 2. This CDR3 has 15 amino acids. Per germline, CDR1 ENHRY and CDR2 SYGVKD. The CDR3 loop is CAISESQGAYNEQFF. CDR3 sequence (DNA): TGTGCCATCAGTGAGTCGCAGGGGGCGTACAATGAGCAGTTCTTC.

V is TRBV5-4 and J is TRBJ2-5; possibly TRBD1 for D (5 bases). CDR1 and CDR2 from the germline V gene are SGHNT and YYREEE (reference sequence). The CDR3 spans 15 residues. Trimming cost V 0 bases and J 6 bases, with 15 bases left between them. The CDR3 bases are TGTGCCAGCAGCTTGGCCTACGACAGTGGGAAGACCCAGTACTTC. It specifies CASSLAYDSGKTQYF.

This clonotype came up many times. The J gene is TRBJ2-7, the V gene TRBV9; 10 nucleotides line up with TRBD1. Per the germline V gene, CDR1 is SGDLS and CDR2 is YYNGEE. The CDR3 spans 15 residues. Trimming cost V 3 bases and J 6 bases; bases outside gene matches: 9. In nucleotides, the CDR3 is TGTGCCAGCAGCGGATATTGGGGACAGGGGAGCGAGCAGTACTTC. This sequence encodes CASSGYWGQGSEQYF.

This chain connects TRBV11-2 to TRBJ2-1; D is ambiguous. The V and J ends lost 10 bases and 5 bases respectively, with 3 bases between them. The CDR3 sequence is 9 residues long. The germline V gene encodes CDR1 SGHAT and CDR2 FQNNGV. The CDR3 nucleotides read TGTGCCAACCACAATGAGCAGTTCTTC. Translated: CANHNEQFF.

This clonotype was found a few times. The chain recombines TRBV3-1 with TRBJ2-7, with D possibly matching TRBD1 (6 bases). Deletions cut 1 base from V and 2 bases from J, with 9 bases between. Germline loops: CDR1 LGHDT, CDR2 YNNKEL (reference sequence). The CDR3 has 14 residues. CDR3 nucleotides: TGTGCCAGCAGCCAAGGGACAGTGGCCTACGAGCAGTACTTC. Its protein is CASSQGTVAYEQYF.